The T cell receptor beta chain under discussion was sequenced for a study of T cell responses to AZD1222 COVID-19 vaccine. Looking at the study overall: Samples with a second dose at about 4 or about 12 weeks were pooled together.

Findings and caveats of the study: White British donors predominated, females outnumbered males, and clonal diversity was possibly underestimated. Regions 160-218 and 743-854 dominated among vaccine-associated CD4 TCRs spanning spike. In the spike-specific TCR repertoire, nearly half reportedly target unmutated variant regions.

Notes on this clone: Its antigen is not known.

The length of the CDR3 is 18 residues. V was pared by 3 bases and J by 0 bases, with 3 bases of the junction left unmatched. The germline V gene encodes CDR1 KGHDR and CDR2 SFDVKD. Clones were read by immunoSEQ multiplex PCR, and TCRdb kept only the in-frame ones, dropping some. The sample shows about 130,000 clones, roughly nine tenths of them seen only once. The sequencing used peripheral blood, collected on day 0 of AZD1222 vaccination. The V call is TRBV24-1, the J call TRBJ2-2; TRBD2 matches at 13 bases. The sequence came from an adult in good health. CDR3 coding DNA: TGTGCCACCAGTGATCTGGGACTAGCGGGGCCGAACACCGGGGAGCTGTTTTTT. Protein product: CATSDLGLAGPNTGELFF.